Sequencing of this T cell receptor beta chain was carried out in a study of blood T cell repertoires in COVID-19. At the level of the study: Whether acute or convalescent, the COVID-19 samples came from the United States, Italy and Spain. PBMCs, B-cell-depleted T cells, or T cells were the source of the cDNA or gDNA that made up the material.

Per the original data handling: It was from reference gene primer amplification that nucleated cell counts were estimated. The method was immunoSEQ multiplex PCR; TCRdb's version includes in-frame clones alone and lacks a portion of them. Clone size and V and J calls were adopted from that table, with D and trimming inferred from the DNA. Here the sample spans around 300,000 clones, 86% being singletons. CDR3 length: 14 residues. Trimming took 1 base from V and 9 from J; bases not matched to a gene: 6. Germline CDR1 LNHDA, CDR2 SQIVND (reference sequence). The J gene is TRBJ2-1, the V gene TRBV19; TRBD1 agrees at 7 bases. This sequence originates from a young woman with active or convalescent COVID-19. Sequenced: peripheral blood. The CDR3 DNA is TGTGCCAGTAGTATAGCCACAGGGGTTGGTGAGCAGTTCTTC. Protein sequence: CASSIATGVGEQFF. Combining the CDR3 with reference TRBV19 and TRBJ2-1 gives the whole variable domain DGGITQSPKYLFRKEGQNVTLSCEQNLNHDAMYWYRQDPGQGLRLIYYSQIVNDFQKGDIAEGYSVSREKKESFPLTVTSAQKNPTAFYLCASSIATGVGEQFFGPGTRLTVL.